The 9 T cell receptor beta chains below were found in one sample sequenced in a study of blood T cell repertoires in COVID-19. Repertoires were generated with immunoSEQ multiplex PCR, while TCRdb's copy carries only in-frame clones and drops some. The table has approximately 360,000 clones, 70% to 90% seen once. The material sequenced was PBMCs or T cells enriched from blood (not recorded which). The receptors originated from a man aged 35 to 55 in a cohort exposed to, infected with or recovered from COVID-19 (not recorded which).

J is TRBJ2-1 and V is TRBV5-8, with 7 bases lining up with TRBD1. This CDR3 contains 12 residues. The trim removed 7 bases at V and 6 bases at J, leaving 4 bases unmatched. CDR1 and CDR2 from the germline V gene are SGHTS and YDEGEE. The CDR3 is CASDRDINEQFF. Written as DNA, the CDR3 is TGTGCCAGCGACAGGGATATCAATGAGCAGTTCTTC.

The V gene is TRBV18, the J gene TRBJ1-2, with a possible D match to TRBD1 (5 bases). V lost 0 bases and J 0 bases, leaving 17 bases between the germline ends. The CDR3 is 18 residues long. CDR1 is KGHSH, CDR2 LQKENI, per germline. The CDR3 spells CASSPPGRRGKANYGYTF. CDR3 DNA sequence: TGTGCCAGCTCACCACCGGGCAGGAGGGGTAAAGCTAACTATGGCTACACCTTC. The full variable domain, completed using reference TRBV18 and TRBJ1-2, is NAGVMQNPRHLVRRRGQEARLRCSPMKGHSHVYWYRQLPEEGLKFMVYLQKENIIDESGMPKERFSAEFPKEGPSILRIQQVVRGDSAAYFCASSPPGRRGKANYGYTFGSGTRLTVV.

This clone is a singleton in its sample. This chain connects TRBV4-1 to TRBJ2-3; 11 bases line up with TRBD2. Germline V CDR1 and CDR2: MGHRA, YSYEKL. V lost 2 bases, J lost 3 bases, and 7 bases stayed unmatched. The CDR3 covers 17 residues. The CDR3 loop reads CASSQFPPSGRTDTQYF. The CDR3 DNA is TGCGCCAGCAGCCAATTCCCCCCTAGCGGGAGGACAGATACGCAGTATTTT.

The genes are TRBV28 and TRBJ1-5, with 8 bases lining up with TRBD1. Germline CDR1 MDHEN, CDR2 SYDVKM. The CDR3 length is 14 residues. J gave up 6 bases and V 5 bases, and 6 bases lay outside the gene matches. CDR3 sequence reads: CASSNYRGSQPQHF. The DNA of the CDR3 is TGTGCCAGCAGTAACTACAGGGGGAGTCAGCCCCAGCATTTT.

This clone was seen once. This sequence joins TRBV3-1 (or the pseudogene TRBV3-2) and TRBJ1-5, with TRBD1 as a possible D gene (6 bases). CDR3 length: 15 amino acids. V was pared by 6 bases and J by 2 bases, with 14 bases between. CDR1 is LGHDT, CDR2 YNNKEL, per germline (reference sequence). CDR3 residues: CASSGGPGGNQPQHF. Written as DNA, the CDR3 is TGTGCCAGCAGTGGGGGCCCGGGTGGCAATCAGCCCCAGCATTTT.

The rearrangement uses TRBV28 and TRBJ1-1; D possibly corresponds to TRBD1 (5 bases). This CDR3 spans 14 amino acids. Germline assignment: CDR1 MDHEN and CDR2 SYDVKM. Trimming shortened V by 6 bases and J by 1 base, and 12 bases separated the two germline ends. The CDR3 is CASRGVDANTEAFF. The CDR3 DNA reads TGTGCCAGCAGAGGGGTCGACGCGAACACTGAAGCTTTCTTT.

This sequence joins TRBV3-1 (or the pseudogene TRBV3-2) and TRBJ2-1; 7 nucleotides agree with TRBD2. Germline V CDR1 and CDR2: LGHDT, YNNKEL (reference sequence). Trimming removed 1 base from V and 4 bases from J; junction bases left unmatched: 7. The CDR3 is made up of 16 amino acids. The CDR3, as DNA: TGTGCCAGCAGCCAAGTACCGACTAGCCGATACAATGAGCAGTTCTTC. Translation: CASSQVPTSRYNEQFF.

A few counts support this clone. The CDR3 region is CASRGLAESPYEQYF. For the CDR3, the DNA is TGTGCCAGCAGGGGACTAGCGGAGTCTCCCTACGAGCAGTACTTC. The rearrangement links TRBV6-5 to TRBJ2-7; 11 positions agree with TRBD2. The CDR3 runs 15 residues. Germline V gives CDR1 MNHEY, CDR2 SVGAGI. The trim removed 6 bases at V and 2 bases at J, leaving 6 bases unmatched.

This clone has more than one count but fewer than ten. The V call is TRBV3-1 (or the pseudogene TRBV3-2), the J call TRBJ2-4, with D unclear. This CDR3 region has 17 residues. The V end lost 4 bases, the J end lost 4 bases, and 20 bases lay between the germline ends. Germline V gives CDR1 LGHDT, CDR2 YNNKEL (reference sequence). The CDR3 here is CASSPKVAGTVKNIQYF. CDR3 coding DNA: TGTGCCAGCAGCCCGAAGGTCGCAGGAACGGTGAAAAACATTCAGTACTTC.